The rows below give T cell receptor beta chains drawn from one sample of a study of blood T cell repertoires in COVID-19. The data were produced by immunoSEQ multiplex PCR, yet TCRdb's version contains in-frame clones alone and is incomplete. The sample yields about 220,000 clones, roughly 85% seen once. Source material: PBMCs or T cells enriched from blood (not recorded which). The receptor source for this set is a woman aged 40 to 55 with acute COVID-19. Each CDR3 is given with its conserved first and last residue. Size values are once, few and many counts, or a class for expanded clones, and some rows have none.

size | V | CDR3
. | TRBV19 | CASTSNRVRSPLHF
once | TRBV29-1 | CSVEAGQFGNTIYF
. | TRBV11-2 | CASSLVEEASF
. | TRBV5-4 | CASSLAPPLNTEAFF
. | TRBV10-2 | CASMLQGQNTEAFF
. | TRBV7-2 | CASGGRKDTQYF
. | TRBV19 | CASSIDPGFTDTQYF
. | TRBV15 | CATSSSRTMNTEAFF
. | TRBV19 | CASSIHRAGEQFF
. | TRBV19 | CASSINRQGNTEAFF
. | TRBV27 | CASSLLPGPNYGYTF
. | TRBV2 | CAITGTSGGTIYEQYF
. | TRBV19 | CASSIPGNQPQHF
. | TRBV10-2 | CASRLPGQANTEAFF
once | TRBV7-6 | CASSLGSGGIGPTEAFF
. | TRBV12-3/TRBV12-4 | CASNWGGFTEAFF
. | TRBV19 | CASSTTREIETQYF
. | TRBV6-2/TRBV6-3 | CASSLTGVGDEQYF
. | TRBV2 | CASRRDMNTEAFF
. | TRBV5-5 | CASRFVRGSGISPLHF
. | TRBV2 | CAIGGLVGMNTEAFF
. | TRBV5-6 | CASSFRKRTGVDYGYTF
. | TRBV4-1 | CASSPTSDRTNTEAFF
once | TRBV9 | CASSELRTPEAFF
. | TRBV7-9 | CASSGWDRSKEKLFF
. | TRBV9 | CASTTGDILNTEAFF
once | TRBV5-6 | CASRHFEFTYGYTF
. | TRBV5-8 | CASSLATGHSNQPQHF
. | TRBV30 | CAWSVSTEAFF
. | TRBV11-2 | CASSQDLGTGDSPLHF
. | TRBV3-1/TRBV3-2 | CASSKGIRTAGNSPLHF
. | TRBV5-4 | CASSSRGTEAFF
. | TRBV11-2 | CASSWGGQGLSAEAFF
. | TRBV15 | CATSRDTGANVLTF
. | TRBV6-2/TRBV6-3 | CASSPNRGLTEAFF
. | TRBV24-1 | CATSDLQGSLGAFF
few | TRBV3-1/TRBV3-2 | CASSPESSKSVNYGYTF
. | TRBV27 | CASSSGQGIPPEGYTF
. | TRBV4-3 | CASSQDTRGGIRDGYTF
. | TRBV18 | CASSPTGDNQPQHF